A single sample is the source of the 8 T cell receptor beta chains below, sequenced in a study of blood T cell repertoires in COVID-19. Some clones are missing from TCRdb's copy, which holds only in-frame ones; the method was immunoSEQ multiplex PCR. This sample carries 130,000 to 150,000 clones, over 80% of them seen once, and the ten largest clones take less than 6%. Sequenced sample: PBMCs or T cells enriched from blood (not recorded which). The receptors originated from a woman aged 45 to 65 who had been exposed to COVID-19.

The V gene is TRBV30, the J gene TRBJ1-3; D possibly corresponds to TRBD1 (6 bases). Germline values: CDR1 GTSNPN, CDR2 SVGIG (reference sequence). This CDR3 has 13 residues. V lost 5 bases and J 0 bases, leaving 8 bases between the germline ends. CDR3 amino acids: CAWQGFSGNTIYF. CDR3 nucleotides: TGTGCCTGGCAGGGGTTCTCTGGAAACACCATATATTTT.

The rearrangement uses TRBV4-1 and TRBJ2-1; perhaps TRBD2 as D (6 bases). Looked up from germline, CDR1 is MGHRA and CDR2 is YSYEKL. V lost 0 bases and J 7 bases, leaving 16 bases between the germline ends. CDR3 length: 16 residues. CDR3 sequence reads: CASSQERGVIRNEQFF. The CDR3 region has the DNA TGCGCCAGCAGCCAAGAGCGGGGAGTAATAAGGAATGAGCAGTTCTTC.

This clone occurred a few times. This sequence joins TRBV19 and TRBJ1-2; D uncertain. CDR1 LNHDA and CDR2 SQIVND come from the germline V gene (reference sequence). CDR3 size: 11 residues. Trimming cost V 6 bases and J 4 bases, with 6 bases left between them. CDR3 coding DNA: TGTGCCAGTAGGGACTTCTATGGCTACACCTTC. The encoded protein is CASRDFYGYTF.

The chain joins TRBV19 to TRBJ2-1; TRBD2 matches at 10 bases. CDR3 length equals 16 residues. Germline V lookup: CDR1 LNHDA, CDR2 SQIVND (reference sequence). With 3 bases clipped from V and 5 bases from J, the junction kept 7 bases outside the gene matches. CDR3 protein: CASSIGLAVTHNEQFF. CDR3 in DNA: TGTGCCAGTAGTATCGGACTAGCGGTCACTCACAATGAGCAGTTCTTC.

The CDR3 region has the DNA TGTGCCAGCAGCCAAGATGTCGGCTCTGGAAACACCATATATTTT. Translating gives CASSQDVGSGNTIYF. This rearrangement joins TRBV14 to TRBJ1-3; D ambiguous. The CDR3 has 15 residues. Germline V lookup: CDR1 SGHDN, CDR2 FVKESK. V was cut by 0 bases and J by 0 bases, with 6 bases left in between.

The chain has TRBV29-1 and TRBJ2-7; D ambiguous. This CDR3 is built from 11 residues. V lost 7 bases and J 4 bases, leaving 11 bases between the germline ends. Germline values: CDR1 SQVTM, CDR2 ANQGSEA. CDR3 bases: TGCAGCGCCGGTCTAGTTTACGAGCAGTACTTC. It is translated as CSAGLVYEQYF.

The chain employs TRBV5-1 and TRBJ1-1, with TRBD1 as a possible D gene (6 bases). CDR3 size: 14 residues. Trimming removed 4 bases at V and 8 bases at J, with 18 bases between. Germline V gene lookup returns CDR1 SGHRS and CDR2 YFSETQ. The CDR3 DNA is TGCGCCAGCAGCCCCGAGGGGGGGGTAGGCGAAGCTTTCTTT. It yields the protein CASSPEGGVGEAFF.

This clone was seen at least ten times. This rearrangement joins TRBV6-4 to TRBJ1-5; D is unresolved. CDR3 length: 14 amino acids. Trimming cost V 8 bases and J 4 bases, with 15 bases left between them. Germline loops: CDR1 MRHNA, CDR2 SNTAGT. This chain's CDR3 is CASRNRTRNQPQHF. The CDR3 region has the DNA TGTGCCAGCCGCAACAGAACTAGGAATCAGCCCCAGCATTTT.